This TCR beta chain was identified in a study of Ad26.COV2.S vaccination and SARS-CoV-2 variants. The overall study: Recipients of Ad26.COV2.S got it intramuscularly, once or twice 56 days apart. Study-level findings and limits: Placebo and vaccine recipients had non-spike TCR breadth that was similar. Higher spike-specific TCR breadth was found in vaccine recipients than in placebo recipients.

The treatment is: about 20 received Ad26.COV2.S at low or high dose, single or two shots; about 5 received placebo; per-sample allocation not given. The samples date from day 63 after the first vaccine or placebo injection. Ad26.COV2.S expressed prefusion-stabilized spike from the original Wuhan strain. TCRdb's copy holds only in-frame clones and misses some; the assay was immunoSEQ multiplex PCR. Of 450,000 to 550,000 clones in the sample, approximately 92% were seen once. This clone was counted a single time. The antigen is undetermined. The sample was peripheral blood, taken in a trial of Ad26.COV2.S vaccine versus placebo. The source of this sequence is a person between 18 and 60 years old who received the Ad26.COV2.S COVID-19 vaccine or a placebo.

The CDR3 bases are TGTGCCAGCAGCCTAACAGGGAACCAAGAGACCCAGTACTTC. Protein sequence: CASSLTGNQETQYF. The J gene is TRBJ2-5, the V gene TRBV14; possibly TRBD1 for D (6 bases). The CDR3 covers 14 residues. V lost 4 bases and J lost 0, with 9 bases in between. The germline CDR1 and CDR2 sequences are SGHDN and FVKESK.